These 19 T cell receptor beta chains originate from one sample sequenced in a study of early stage breast cancer tumors. The data were produced by immunoSEQ multiplex PCR, yet TCRdb's version contains in-frame clones alone and is incomplete. Found here are approximately 70,000 clones, 65% to 85% of them singletons; the top ten hold around 5%. The sequenced sample consisted of blood. The receptors were gathered from a person aged 40 to 50 with breast cancer.

The chain links TRBV6-5 to TRBJ2-1; unclear D gene. CDR1 and CDR2 from the germline V gene are MNHEY and SVGAGI. This CDR3 has 13 residues. Trimming took off 2 bases at V and 5 bases at J, with 7 bases between the two ends. CDR3 nucleotide sequence: TGTGCCAGCAGTTACGGGCGCCACAATGAGCAGTTCTTC. Translation: CASSYGRHNEQFF.

The V and J genes are TRBV29-1 and TRBJ2-5; maybe TRBD2 (5 bases). Gene TRBJ2-7 matches the end of the DNA better, so the J call may be wrong. This CDR3 has 15 residues. The V gene's germline CDR1 is SQVTM and CDR2 ANQGSEA. In nucleotides, the CDR3 is TGCAGCGTTACTTTTGGTAGCGACACCTCCTACGAGCAGTACTTC. This gives the protein CSVTFGSDTSYEQYF.

J is TRBJ2-3 and V is TRBV9, with 9 positions matching TRBD1. This CDR3 is 15 amino acids long. Germline CDR1 and CDR2: SGDLS and YYNGEE. Trimming cost V 4 bases and J 4 bases; bases outside gene matches: 7. The CDR3 nucleotides read TGTGCCAGCAGCCCGCGGACAGGGGTTGCAGATACGCAGTATTTT. This sequence encodes CASSPRTGVADTQYF.

This CDR3 reads CASSPRLAESTDTQYF. In DNA form, the CDR3 reads TGTGCCAGCAGCCCCAGACTAGCGGAAAGCACAGATACGCAGTATTTT. The chain employs TRBV11-2 and TRBJ2-3; 9 bases map to TRBD2. V lost 5 bases to trimming and J lost 0 bases; unmatched junction nucleotides: 6. The V gene's germline CDR1 is SGHAT and CDR2 FQNNGV. This CDR3 region has 16 residues.

The chain combines TRBV7-2 with TRBJ2-1; 10 bases are shared with TRBD1. Germline CDR1 is SGHTA and CDR2 is FQGNSA. Losses at the gene ends were 5 bases for V and 7 bases for J; bases not matched to a gene: 5. This CDR3 comprises 14 residues. The CDR3 DNA is TGTGCCAGCAGCCGACAGGGGGCGCAGAATGAGCAGTTCTTC. Its translation: CASSRQGAQNEQFF. The variable domain in full, completed from reference TRBV7-2 and TRBJ2-1, reads GAGVSQSPSNKVTEKGKDVELRCDPISGHTALYWYRQSLGQGLEFLIYFQGNSAPDKSGLPSDRFSAERTGGSVSTLTIQRTQQEDSAVYLCASSRQGAQNEQFFGPGTRLTVL.

J is TRBJ2-2 and V is TRBV19; 10 bases align to TRBD2. Germline V gene sequence: CDR1 LNHDA, CDR2 SQIVND (reference sequence). This CDR3 has 13 amino acids. V lost 11 bases to trimming and J lost 1 base; unmatched junction nucleotides: 1. In DNA form, the CDR3 reads TGTGCCGGACTAGCGGTGAACACCGGGGAGCTGTTTTTT. Amino acids: CAGLAVNTGELFF. Filled out from reference TRBV19 and TRBJ2-2, the complete variable domain reads DGGITQSPKYLFRKEGQNVTLSCEQNLNHDAMYWYRQDPGQGLRLIYYSQIVNDFQKGDIAEGYSVSREKKESFPLTVTSAQKNPTAFYLCAGLAVNTGELFFGEGSRLTVL.

In its sample, this clone was seen a few times. This chain joins TRBV5-6 and TRBJ1-5, with D possibly matching TRBD1 (6 bases). The CDR3 extends over 12 amino acids. Trimming took 4 bases from V and 6 from J, leaving 8 bases between them. Germline CDR1 is SGHDT and CDR2 is YYEEEE. The CDR3 region has the DNA TGTGCCAGCAGCGAGACAGGTCAGCCCCAGCATTTT. Translation gives CASSETGQPQHF.

This clone appeared a single time. This chain joins TRBV18 and TRBJ1-4, with TRBD1 matching 9 bases. Germline V gives CDR1 KGHSH, CDR2 LQKENI. The CDR3 covers 14 residues. V was clipped by 1 base and J by 10 bases; unmatched bases: 4. The DNA of the CDR3 is TGTGCCAGCTCACCACGACAGGGGGATGGAAAACTGTTTTTT. Its protein product is CASSPRQGDGKLFF.

The chain combines TRBV19 with TRBJ2-2, with TRBD1 as a possible D gene (6 bases). Trimming removed 6 bases at V and 6 bases at J, with 11 bases between. This CDR3 comprises 13 residues. Germline CDR1 is LNHDA and CDR2 is SQIVND (reference sequence). This chain's CDR3 is CASSGTGSGELFF. CDR3 DNA sequence: TGTGCCAGTAGCGGAACAGGGTCCGGGGAGCTGTTTTTT.

The chain combines TRBV2 with TRBJ1-1; 10 bases are a match to TRBD1. CDR3 length equals 15 residues. V lost 5 bases and J lost 8; bases outside the gene matches: 11. The germline V gene has CDR1 SNHLY and CDR2 FYNNEI. The CDR3 loop reads CASSIPGQGIGEAFF. In DNA form, the CDR3 reads TGTGCCAGCAGTATTCCGGGACAGGGGATAGGGGAAGCTTTCTTT.

This sequence joins TRBV19 and TRBJ1-1; perhaps TRBD1 as D (6 bases). Trimming left V 6 bases short and J 8 bases short, with 10 bases between. The V gene's germline CDR1 is LNHDA and CDR2 SQIVND (reference sequence). The CDR3 sequence is 11 residues long. CDR3 sequence reads: CASRGGPEAFF. The CDR3 DNA reads TGTGCCAGTAGAGGGGGGCCCGAAGCTTTCTTT.

The CDR3 DNA reads as TGTGCCAGCAGCTTGGGGACAGGGTGGTACGAGCAGTACTTC. Protein sequence: CASSLGTGWYEQYF. This sequence joins TRBV5-6 and TRBJ2-7; 8 nucleotides line up with TRBD1. CDR1 and CDR2 from the germline V gene are SGHDT and YYEEEE. Losses at the gene ends were 0 bases for V and 4 bases for J; bases not matched to a gene: 3. CDR3 size: 14 residues.

The DNA for the CDR3 is TGTGCCAGCAGTGAATTAGGGGACGGCACCATATATTTT. Protein sequence: CASSELGDGTIYF. The chain uses TRBV2 and TRBJ1-3; possible D gene TRBD1, 5 bases. The CDR3 contains 13 residues. With 2 bases removed from V and 9 bases from J, the gap between germline ends came to 11 bases. In germline, CDR1 is SNHLY, CDR2 FYNNEI.

This clone came up a few times. The CDR3 DNA reads TGTGCCAGCAGTTCCCGCACTAGCGACGAGCAGTACTTC. Translating it yields CASSSRTSDEQYF. This chain joins TRBV7-2 and TRBJ2-7; 7 bases fit TRBD2. Germline V CDR1 and CDR2: SGHTA, FQGNSA. The CDR3 length is 13 residues. Germline trimming cut 6 bases from V and 5 bases from J; bases unmatched to any gene: 7.

The V call is TRBV15, the J call TRBJ2-7; D remains ambiguous. This CDR3 comprises 14 residues. The V and J ends lost 9 bases and 0 bases respectively, with 15 bases between them. CDR1 is LNHNV, CDR2 YYDKDF, per germline (reference sequence). CDR3 bases: TGTGCCACAAGTAATACCCGGAGCTCCTACGAGCAGTACTTC. This translates into CATSNTRSSYEQYF.

This clone has a handful of counts. The chain employs TRBV25-1 and TRBJ2-6; D uncertain. This CDR3 contains 14 residues. The germline V gene encodes CDR1 MGHDK and CDR2 SYGVNS. The V end lost 2 bases, the J end lost 5 bases, and 7 bases lay between the germline ends. CDR3 in amino acids: CASSETARANVLTF. CDR3 nucleotide sequence: TGTGCCAGCAGTGAAACGGCCCGGGCCAACGTCCTGACTTTC.

The V and J genes are TRBV5-1 and TRBJ2-1; the match to TRBD1 covers 10 bases. The CDR3 runs 16 residues. The V gene end was trimmed by 4 bases and the J gene end by 7 bases; junction bases not matched to a gene: 11. Germline V CDR1 and CDR2: SGHRS, YFSETQ. The CDR3 here is CASSSGTGDSGNEQFF. For the CDR3, the DNA is TGCGCCAGCAGCAGCGGGACAGGGGATAGTGGGAATGAGCAGTTCTTC.

The CDR3 sequence is CASSLGDPLALHF. CDR3 in DNA: TGTGCCAGCAGCTTAGGGGACCCTTTGGCCCTCCACTTT. The chain joins TRBV7-9 to TRBJ1-6; TRBD1 might be the D (5 bases). V was clipped by 1 base and J by 14 bases, with 12 bases between them. Germline assignment: CDR1 SEHNR and CDR2 FQNEAQ (reference sequence). This CDR3 region has 13 residues.

This clone has only a few counts. This chain connects TRBV7-9 to TRBJ2-6; 14 positions match TRBD2. Germline assignment: CDR1 SEHNR and CDR2 FQNEAQ (reference sequence). Trimming at V came to 3 bases and at J to 0 bases, leaving 4 bases not matched to a gene. The CDR3 has 19 amino acids. CDR3 protein: CASSLGLAGEPSGANVLTF. DNA of the CDR3: TGTGCCAGCAGCTTGGGACTAGCGGGGGAGCCCTCTGGGGCCAACGTCCTGACTTTC.